This T cell receptor beta chain comes out of a study of shared clonotypes between healthy human individuals. Germline-derived CDR1 and CDR2 are SGHRS and YFSETQ. This CDR3 is built from 14 residues. V was shortened by 2 bases and J by 1 base, with 9 bases between the two germline ends. Assay used: immunoSEQ multiplex PCR; TCRdb lists only in-frame clones, some missing. The sample yields some 1,600,000 clones, 95% to 99% seen once. Input material: naive CD4+ T cells sorted from blood. Subset denoted: CD45RA+ positively selected. The TCR sequence derives from a man aged 25 to 40 in good health. The chain has TRBV5-1 and TRBJ1-1, with a weak D call TRBD1 (5 bases). CDR3 in amino acids: CASSFDGGNTEAFF. In nucleotides, the CDR3 is TGCGCCAGCAGCTTTGATGGGGGGAACACTGAAGCTTTCTTT.